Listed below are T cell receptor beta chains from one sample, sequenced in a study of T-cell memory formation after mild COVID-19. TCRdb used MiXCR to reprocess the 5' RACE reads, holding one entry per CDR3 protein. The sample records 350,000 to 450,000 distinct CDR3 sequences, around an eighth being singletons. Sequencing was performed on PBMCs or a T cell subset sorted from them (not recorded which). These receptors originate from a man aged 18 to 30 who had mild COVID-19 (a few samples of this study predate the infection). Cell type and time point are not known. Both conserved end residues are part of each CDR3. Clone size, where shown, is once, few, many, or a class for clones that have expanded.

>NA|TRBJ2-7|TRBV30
CAWSPALGYLPYEQYF
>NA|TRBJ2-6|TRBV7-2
CASSPWTAQGANVLTF
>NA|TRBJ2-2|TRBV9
CASSVDGGGNTGELFF
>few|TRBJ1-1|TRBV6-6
CASTPERYGVAFF
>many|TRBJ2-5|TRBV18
CASSDPRVGETQYF
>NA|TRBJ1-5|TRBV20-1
CSARGDRYQPQHF
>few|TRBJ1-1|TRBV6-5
CASSRESEGRPEAFF
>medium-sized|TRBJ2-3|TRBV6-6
CASSYTSGGQRLTDTQYF
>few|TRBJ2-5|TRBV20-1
CSARDHGALGQETQYF
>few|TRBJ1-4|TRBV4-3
CASSQTGHLNEKLFF
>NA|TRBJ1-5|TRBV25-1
CASSEWGGNQPQHF
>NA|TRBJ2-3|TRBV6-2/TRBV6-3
CASSADRSPRPTDTQYF
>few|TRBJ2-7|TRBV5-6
CASSLLIDGRYEQYF
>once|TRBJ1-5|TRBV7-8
CASSLTQSPQHF
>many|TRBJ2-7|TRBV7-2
CASSRDTPYEQYF
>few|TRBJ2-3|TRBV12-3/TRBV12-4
CASRLGAGGPSDTQYF
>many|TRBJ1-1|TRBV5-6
CASSVQGWDTEAFF
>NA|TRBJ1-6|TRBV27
CASTPRQAGSPLHF
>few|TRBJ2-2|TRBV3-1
CASSPAVPGELFF
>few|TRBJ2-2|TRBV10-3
CAISESSGLTGELFF
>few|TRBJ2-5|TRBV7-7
CASSPGTFEETQYF
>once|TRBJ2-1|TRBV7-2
CASSPSGTSGAGEQFF
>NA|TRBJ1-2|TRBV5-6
CASSTVSDGYTF
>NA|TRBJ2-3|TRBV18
CASSSTGGGTDTQYF
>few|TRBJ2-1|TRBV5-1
CASSLKWGGNEQFF
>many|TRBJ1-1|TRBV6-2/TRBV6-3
CASSYRLGSLSGTEAFF
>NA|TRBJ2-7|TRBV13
CASSQGQDPYEQYF
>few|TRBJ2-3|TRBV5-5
CASSWILTSTDTQYF
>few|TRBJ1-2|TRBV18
CASSPDRAAGYTF
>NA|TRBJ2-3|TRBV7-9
CASSLGPQLSTDTQYF
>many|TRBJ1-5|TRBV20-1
CSAHEGPGGPQHF
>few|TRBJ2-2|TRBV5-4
CASSLARGSDTGELFF
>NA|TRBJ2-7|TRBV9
CASSPAAGIHYEQYF
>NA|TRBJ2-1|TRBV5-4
CASSLDSRKGNEQFF